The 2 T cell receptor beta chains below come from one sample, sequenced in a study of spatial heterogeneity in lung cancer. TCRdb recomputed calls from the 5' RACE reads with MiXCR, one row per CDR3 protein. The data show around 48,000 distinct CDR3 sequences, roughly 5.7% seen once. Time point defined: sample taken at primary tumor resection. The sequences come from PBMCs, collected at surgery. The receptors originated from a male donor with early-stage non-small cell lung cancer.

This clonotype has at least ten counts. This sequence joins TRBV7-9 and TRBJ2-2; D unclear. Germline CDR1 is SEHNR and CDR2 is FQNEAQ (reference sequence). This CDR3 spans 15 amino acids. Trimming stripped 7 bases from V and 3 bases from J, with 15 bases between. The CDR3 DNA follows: TGTGCCAGCACCGAAACGGAGAGGTACACCGGGGAGCTGTTTTTT. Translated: CASTETERYTGELFF.

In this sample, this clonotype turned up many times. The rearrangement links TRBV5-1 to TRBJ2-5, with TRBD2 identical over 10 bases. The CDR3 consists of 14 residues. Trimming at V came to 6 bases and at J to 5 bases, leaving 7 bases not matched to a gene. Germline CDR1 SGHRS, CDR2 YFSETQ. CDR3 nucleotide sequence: TGCGCCAGCAAACAAGGGACTAGCGAGGAGACCCAGTACTTC. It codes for CASKQGTSEETQYF. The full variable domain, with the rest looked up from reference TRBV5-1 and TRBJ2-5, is KAGVTQTPRYLIKTRGQQVTLSCSPISGHRSVSWYQQTPGQGLQFLFEYFSETQRNKGNFPGRFSGRQFSNSRSEMNVSTLELGDSALYLCASKQGTSEETQYFGPGTRLLVL.